This is a list of T cell receptor beta chains from one sample in a study of cytomegalovirus exposure and HLA in healthy donors. Assay: immunoSEQ multiplex PCR; the TCRdb copy retains only in-frame clones and omits some. The table shows approximately 150,000 clones, with approximately 60% occurring only once. Specimen: PBMCs. These receptor sequences come from a woman in her sixties or seventies in good health and CMV-seropositive. Both conserved end residues are part of each CDR3. The order of the fields is J gene, V gene, clone size, D gene, CDR3 protein, CDR3 DNA. D genes are given only for firm matches. Where a row states a size, it is once, few, many or the class of an expanded clone; other rows omit it.

>TRBJ2-5|TRBV4-1|.|.
CASSETREETQYF
TGCGCCAGCAGCGAAACTAGGGAAGAGACCCAGTACTTC
>TRBJ1-1|TRBV28|.|.
CASSLGGDRNTEAFF
TGTGCCAGCAGTTTAGGGGGGGATCGGAACACTGAAGCTTTCTTT
>TRBJ2-7|TRBV30|.|.
CAWSVFYEQYF
TGTGCCTGGAGCGTATTTTACGAGCAGTACTTC
>TRBJ2-7|TRBV11-2|few|TRBD1
CASSLSVGGGYEQYF
TGTGCCAGCAGCTTAAGTGTAGGGGGCGGATACGAGCAGTACTTC
>TRBJ1-3|TRBV10-1|few|.
CASQASDRIGNTIYF
TGCGCCAGCCAAGCCTCGGACAGAATTGGAAACACCATATATTTT
>TRBJ2-1|TRBV29-1|.|.
CSGLAYYNEQFF
TGCAGCGGCCTAGCGTACTACAATGAGCAGTTCTTC
>TRBJ1-2|TRBV28|.|TRBD1
CATDRVNYGYTF
TGTGCCACCGACAGGGTCAACTATGGCTACACCTTC
>TRBJ1-5|TRBV19|.|TRBD1
CASSIGVGRGSGGPQHF
TGTGCCAGTAGTATAGGGGTAGGCAGGGGGTCTGGGGGGCCCCAGCATTTT
>TRBJ2-3|TRBV27|.|TRBD2
CASSLFGLAGTDTQYF
TGTGCCAGCAGTTTATTTGGACTAGCGGGCACAGATACGCAGTATTTT
>TRBJ1-3|TRBV9|.|.
CASSVVPRTSGNTIYF
TGTGCCAGCAGCGTAGTTCCCAGAACCTCTGGAAACACCATATATTTT
>TRBJ2-3|TRBV18|once|TRBD1
CASSPIQGAQDTQYF
TGTGCCAGCTCACCAATACAGGGGGCGCAAGATACGCAGTATTTT
>TRBJ1-4|TRBV19|.|.
CASSQTAGYEKLFF
TGTGCCAGTAGCCAGACAGCGGGGTATGAAAAACTGTTTTTT
>TRBJ2-6|TRBV5-4|.|.
CASSLGGFAPGANVLTF
TGTGCCAGCAGCTTGGGAGGTTTTGCCCCTGGGGCCAACGTCCTGACTTTC
>TRBJ1-4|TRBV5-5|few|.
CASSLGGKQFEKLFF
TGTGCCAGCAGCTTAGGTGGAAAACAGTTCGAAAAACTGTTTTTT
>TRBJ2-5|TRBV5-4|.|TRBD1
CASSSPVQGAGETQYF
TGTGCCAGCAGCTCACCGGTACAGGGGGCTGGAGAGACCCAGTACTTC
>TRBJ1-3|TRBV7-8|few|TRBD1
CASSSRQGVDGNTIYF
TGTGCCAGCAGCTCTAGACAGGGGGTGGATGGAAACACCATATATTTT
>TRBJ2-7|TRBV19|.|TRBD2
CASSDRDYSYEQYF
TGTGCCAGTAGTGACCGGGACTACTCCTACGAGCAGTACTTC
>TRBJ2-1|TRBV7-3|few|.
CASRPSANWGDEQFF
TGTGCCAGCAGACCGTCGGCGAATTGGGGCGATGAGCAGTTCTTC
>TRBJ2-1|TRBV9|few|.
CASSVDGGILWNEQFF
TGTGCCAGCAGCGTAGACGGAGGGATATTATGGAATGAGCAGTTCTTC
>TRBJ2-7|TRBV5-1|few|TRBD1
CASSLGQGVGEQYF
TGCGCCAGCAGCCTGGGACAGGGAGTGGGCGAGCAGTACTTC
>TRBJ2-5|TRBV28|.|.
CASSVWEEEQYF
TGTGCCAGCAGTGTATGGGAGGAGGAGCAGTACTTC
>TRBJ2-7|TRBV7-9|.|TRBD2
CASSYEGTSGSHEQYF
TGTGCCAGCAGCTATGAAGGGACTAGCGGGAGTCACGAGCAGTACTTC
>TRBJ2-3|TRBV4-3|.|.
CASSQDWVAASRTDTQYF
TGCGCCAGCAGCCAAGATTGGGTAGCGGCAAGCAGGACAGATACGCAGTATTTT
>TRBJ2-1|TRBV2|.|.
CASRDRYNEQFF
TGTGCCAGCAGGGACAGATACAATGAGCAGTTCTTC
>TRBJ2-7|TRBV4-3|few|.
CASSLMIEYREQYF
TGCGCCAGCAGCCTTATGATAGAATATCGCGAGCAGTACTTC
>TRBJ2-5|TRBV11-2|.|.
CASSQPQGTYTLQETQYF
TGTGCCAGCAGCCAGCCTCAGGGGACCTATACACTCCAAGAGACCCAGTACTTC
>TRBJ2-7|TRBV19|.|.
CASGGMGFYEQYF
TGTGCCAGTGGAGGGATGGGCTTCTACGAGCAGTACTTC
>TRBJ1-5|TRBV19|.|.
CASSSGYNQPQHF
TGTGCCAGTAGTTCGGGATACAATCAGCCCCAGCATTTT
>TRBJ2-5|TRBV27|.|TRBD2
CASRFTSGGKETQYF
TGTGCCAGCAGATTCACTAGCGGGGGAAAAGAGACCCAGTACTTC
>TRBJ2-1|TRBV7-6|.|.
CASSSAYNEQFF
TGTGCCAGCAGCTCCGCCTACAATGAGCAGTTCTTC
>TRBJ1-1|TRBV28|.|TRBD1
CASYSGQDLNTEAFF
TGTGCCAGCTACTCCGGACAGGATCTTAACACTGAAGCTTTCTTT
>TRBJ1-4|TRBV9|.|TRBD1
CASSAGQGNEKLFF
TGTGCCAGCAGCGCGGGACAGGGTAATGAAAAACTGTTTTTT
>TRBJ2-5|TRBV11-1|once|.
CASSLMTSGVGETQYF
TGTGCCAGCAGCTTAATGACGTCAGGGGTTGGGGAGACCCAGTACTTC
>TRBJ2-1|TRBV7-3|.|.
CASSLTGRDLAEQFF
TGTGCCAGCAGCTTAACGGGGCGGGATTTGGCTGAGCAGTTCTTC
>TRBJ1-1|TRBV29-1|.|TRBD1
CSVLDRDAKAFF
TGCAGCGTCTTGGACAGGGATGCGAAAGCTTTCTTT
>TRBJ1-5|TRBV19|.|TRBD1
CASSLLGQGAGQPQHF
TGTGCCAGTAGTCTCTTAGGACAGGGGGCAGGGCAGCCCCAGCATTTT
>TRBJ1-1|TRBV27|.|.
CASRSGALNTEAFF
TGTGCCAGCAGAAGTGGGGCTCTGAACACTGAAGCTTTCTTT
>TRBJ2-6|TRBV19|.|.
CASTNYGSGANVLTF
TGTGCCAGTACCAATTACGGCTCTGGGGCCAACGTCCTGACTTTC
>TRBJ2-7|TRBV5-4|.|TRBD2
CASSSGGAGGRNEQYF
TGTGCCAGCAGCTCCGGAGGGGCGGGAGGGCGGAACGAGCAGTACTTC
>TRBJ2-1|TRBV9|few|TRBD2
CASSVKAGGEQFF
TGTGCCAGCAGCGTAAAAGCGGGAGGTGAGCAGTTCTTC
>TRBJ2-3|TRBV6-6|.|TRBD2
CASTSRGLAATDTQYF
TGTGCCAGCACCTCCAGGGGACTAGCGGCCACAGATACGCAGTATTTT
>TRBJ2-7|TRBV6-5|.|.
CASSYSLSDEQYF
TGTGCCAGCAGTTACAGTCTCTCGGACGAGCAGTACTTC
>TRBJ1-5|TRBV6-5|.|TRBD1
CASSGDRAQPQNF
TGTGCCAGCAGTGGGGACAGGGCTCAGCCCCAGAATTTT
>TRBJ1-1|TRBV18|.|TRBD1
CASSPGQGNTEAFF
TGTGCCAGCTCACCCGGACAGGGGAACACTGAAGCTTTCTTT
>TRBJ1-3|TRBV30|.|.
CAWTGRASNTIYF
TGTGCCTGGACGGGGAGGGCTTCAAACACCATATATTTT
>TRBJ2-1|TRBV7-9|.|TRBD2
CASSLWTSGRNEQFF
TGTGCCAGCAGCTTATGGACTAGCGGGAGAAATGAGCAGTTCTTC
>TRBJ2-5|TRBV5-1|.|TRBD2
CASSGGLAGGQETQYF
TGCGCCAGCAGCGGAGGACTAGCGGGAGGTCAAGAGACCCAGTACTTC
>TRBJ2-1|TRBV11-1|.|TRBD2
CASRPRTSGAPQPYNEQFF
TGTGCCAGCAGACCTAGGACTAGCGGAGCCCCTCAACCCTACAATGAGCAGTTCTTC
>TRBJ1-1|TRBV28|.|.
CASSFGGLDTEAFF
TGTGCCAGCAGTTTCGGGGGGCTGGACACTGAAGCTTTCTTT
>TRBJ1-1|TRBV2|.|TRBD1
CASSTGAVTEAFF
TGTGCCAGCAGTACAGGGGCGGTCACTGAAGCTTTCTTT
>TRBJ1-3|TRBV9|.|.
CASSVAGGLGNTIYF
TGTGCCAGCAGCGTAGCCGGGGGTCTCGGAAACACCATATATTTT
>TRBJ2-5|TRBV25-1|.|.
CAIRVGETQYF
TGTGCCATCAGGGTCGGTGAGACCCAGTACTTC
>TRBJ2-3|TRBV5-1|.|.
CASASSFGGTDTQYF
TGCGCCAGCGCCTCTAGCTTCGGAGGCACAGATACGCAGTATTTT